This T cell receptor (beta chain) was captured in a study of T cells in Graves' hyperthyroidism and ophthalmopathy. The CDR3 regions of TCR beta were amplified from RNA transcripts. First-round RT-PCR targeting the TCR CDR3 was performed with the HTBI primer set. TCRdb reprocessed the multiplex PCR reads with MiXCR, giving one entry per CDR3 protein. This sample yields about 660,000 distinct CDR3 sequences, of which about 45% are seen a single time; 7% to 7.5% belongs to the top ten. CDR3 length: 13 amino acids. The V and J ends lost 0 bases and 5 bases respectively, with 8 bases between them. The germline gives CDR1 SGHDT, CDR2 YYEEEE. This clonotype was picked up many times.

The receptor's source is an adult man with Graves' disease, either hyperthyroidism or ophthalmopathy (not recorded which). The V gene is TRBV5-6, the J gene TRBJ2-5; no reliable D call. Input material: peripheral blood or thyroid tissue (not recorded which). Here the CDR3 DNA reads TGTGCCAGCAGCTTGGAACGGTGGGAGACCCAGTACTTC. This encodes CASSLERWETQYF.